Presented here are 15 T cell receptor beta chains from one specimen sequenced in a study of early T cells in non-severe SARS-CoV-2 infection (dated by TCRdb to about 2021). The library was made by 5' RACE. These reads were obtained on a NextSeq 500. TCRdb reanalyzed the raw reads on its own, using fastp at Q25 for trimming and MiXCR for clone calling, and kept in-frame beta chains. Each entry merges the rows of one CDR3 protein and shows their most common DNA and genes. The sample table shows nearly 30,000 distinct CDR3 sequences, and approximately 4.7% are seen once. The ten most abundant clones make up under 14% of the sample. The sample was whole blood. All receptors come from an adult who was a healthcare worker with PCR-confirmed SARS-CoV-2 infection or an uninfected control (not recorded which).

The V gene is TRBV29-1, the J gene TRBJ2-6; D gene unclear. V shed 7 bases and J shed 0 bases, with 13 bases lying between them. CDR1 and CDR2 from the germline V gene are SQVTM and ANQGSEA. CDR3 length equals 15 residues. The CDR3 reads CSASDESSGANVLTF. CDR3 DNA: TGCAGCGCCTCAGACGAGAGCTCTGGGGCCAACGTCCTGACTTTC.

This clonotype has at least ten counts. This chain joins TRBV12-3 or TRBV12-4 and TRBJ2-5, with D maybe TRBD2 (6 bases). This CDR3 contains 14 residues. V dropped 5 bases and J dropped 1 base, with 11 bases sitting between them. The CDR3 loop is CASSQRDFQETQYF. CDR3 coding DNA: TGTGCCAGCAGTCAACGGGACTTCCAAGAGACCCAGTACTTC.

The table lists this clonotype with many counts. V and J are TRBV29-1 and TRBJ2-3, with 7 bases fitting TRBD2. The ends lost 6 bases at V and 1 base at J; junction bases unmatched: 13. The CDR3 is 16 residues long. CDR1 SQVTM and CDR2 ANQGSEA come from the germline V gene. In DNA form, the CDR3 reads TGCAGCGTGAAGGGAAGGGCTAGCGGACGCACAGATACGCAGTATTTT. Translated, it gives CSVKGRASGRTDTQYF.

This clonotype was detected a few times. The rearrangement joins TRBV2 to TRBJ2-2; 8 bases are shared with TRBD1. Germline CDR1 is SNHLY and CDR2 is FYNNEI. J lost 6 bases, V lost 8 bases, and 11 bases had no gene match. This CDR3 spans 15 amino acids. This chain's CDR3 is CASDKGQGLAGELFF. For the CDR3, the DNA is TGTGCCAGCGACAAAGGACAGGGTCTGGCCGGGGAGCTGTTTTTT.

This clonotype was seen repeatedly, ten times or more. The rearrangement uses TRBV28 and TRBJ2-7; D uncertain. CDR1 is MDHEN, CDR2 SYDVKM, per germline. V lost 2 bases to trimming and J lost 2 bases, with 19 bases between them. This CDR3 has 17 residues. CDR3 bases: TGTGCCAGCAGTTTAAGTCATTCCTGGGCGGAGCCCTACGAGCAGTACTTC. Translating gives CASSLSHSWAEPYEQYF.

The V gene is TRBV5-1, the J gene TRBJ2-4; TRBD1 might be the D (6 bases). Germline V gives CDR1 SGHRS, CDR2 YFSETQ. V was pared by 2 bases and J by 7 bases, with 13 bases between. The CDR3 runs to 14 residues. This CDR3 reads CASSLSGDGNIQYF. DNA for the CDR3: TGCGCCAGCAGCTTATCAGGGGACGGGAACATTCAGTACTTC.

The J gene is TRBJ2-7, the V gene TRBV6-5; 8 bases are shared with TRBD2. CDR3 length: 14 amino acids. V was clipped by 3 bases and J by 4 bases; unmatched bases: 5. Germline V CDR1 and CDR2: MNHEY, SVGAGI. CDR3 protein: CASSYKRERYEQYF. The CDR3 region has the DNA TGTGCCAGCAGTTATAAGCGGGAGAGGTACGAGCAGTACTTC.

This rearrangement joins TRBV10-1 to TRBJ2-2; D is undetermined. V lost 4 bases and J lost 6, with 9 bases in between. Germline V gives CDR1 WNHNN, CDR2 SYGVQD (reference sequence). The CDR3 runs 13 residues. The CDR3 DNA is TGCGCCAGCAGTGGTCAGTGGCCCGGGGAGCTGTTTTTT. Translation: CASSGQWPGELFF.

This clonotype was picked up many times. This sequence joins TRBV7-9 and TRBJ2-1; tentatively, D is TRBD1 or TRBD2 (5 bases each). The CDR3 extends over 12 amino acids. Deletions cut 8 bases from V and 5 bases from J, with 10 bases between. The germline V gene encodes CDR1 SEHNR and CDR2 FQNEAQ (reference sequence). The CDR3 coding sequence is TGTGCCAGCGGTCGGGACCACAATGAGCAGTTCTTC. Amino acids: CASGRDHNEQFF.

This clonotype was counted at least ten times. The V and J genes are TRBV11-2 and TRBJ2-3; D may be TRBD2 (6 bases). Trimming removed 2 bases from V and 1 base from J, with 16 bases in between. This CDR3 has 17 residues. Looked up from germline, CDR1 is SGHAT and CDR2 is FQNNGV. The CDR3 coding sequence is TGTGCCAGCAGCTTAAGGAACGGGAGAAGTGGCACAGATACGCAGTATTTT. Translating gives CASSLRNGRSGTDTQYF.

This clonotype came up many times. This chain connects TRBV6-1 to TRBJ2-3; 8 nucleotides match TRBD1. J was trimmed by 3 bases and V by 7 bases; bases with no gene match: 12. The CDR3 contains 16 residues. The V gene's germline CDR1 is MNHNS and CDR2 SASEGT. This CDR3 is CASIKSGGAKTDTQYF. CDR3 nucleotide sequence: TGTGCCAGCATTAAGTCAGGGGGCGCGAAAACAGATACGCAGTATTTT.

This clonotype came up many times. In nucleotides, the CDR3 is TGTGCCAGCAGTTACGGAGCAGACTATGGCTACACCTTC. It encodes CASSYGADYGYTF. The chain joins TRBV6-5 to TRBJ1-2, with D uncertain. Looked up from germline, CDR1 is MNHEY and CDR2 is SVGAGI. Trimming removed 2 bases at V and 3 bases at J, with 7 bases between. The CDR3 is 13 residues long.

This clonotype was recorded at least ten times. V is TRBV20-1 and J is TRBJ2-1; 8 bases are shared with TRBD2. The CDR3 extends over 15 amino acids. V was pared by 5 bases and J by 6 bases, with 12 bases of the junction left unmatched. Germline values: CDR1 DFQATT, CDR2 SNEGSKA (reference sequence). The CDR3 is CSAQPPSGPSNEQFF. In DNA, the CDR3 is TGCAGTGCTCAACCTCCTAGCGGGCCTAGCAATGAGCAGTTCTTC.

This clonotype occurred a few times. The chain carries TRBV7-2 and TRBJ2-2; no clear D gene. The V end was cut by 2 bases, the J end by 4 bases, with 2 bases between. This CDR3 contains 12 residues. Germline lookup yields CDR1 SGHTA and CDR2 FQGNSA. For the CDR3, the DNA is TGTGCCAGCAGCTTAAGCACCGGGGAGCTGTTTTTT. Translating gives CASSLSTGELFF.

This chain uses TRBV4-2 with TRBJ2-5, with unresolved D. V was cut by 0 bases and J by 3 bases, with 11 bases left in between. This CDR3 spans 15 amino acids. Germline CDR1 LGHNA, CDR2 YNFKEQ. Written as DNA, the CDR3 is TGTGCCAGCAGCCAAGATCAACGAGCAGAAGAGACCCAGTACTTC. Translation gives CASSQDQRAEETQYF.